The sequence of this T cell receptor (beta chain) was determined in a study of blood T cell repertoires in COVID-19. Sequencing used immunoSEQ multiplex PCR; TCRdb keeps in-frame clones, though not all of them. The sample contains roughly 180,000 clones, approximately 86% of which appear only once. This clonotype originated in a man aged 60-69 years who had recovered from COVID-19. What was sequenced was PBMCs or T cells enriched from blood (not recorded which).

For the CDR3, the DNA is TGTGCCACCAGCAGAAAAAGACAGGGGTACACCGGGGAGCTGTTTTTT. Protein product: CATSRKRQGYTGELFF. This sequence joins TRBV15 and TRBJ2-2; the match to TRBD1 covers 8 bases. Trimming took 2 bases from V and 3 from J; bases not matched to a gene: 5. CDR3 length: 16 amino acids. CDR1 is LNHNV, CDR2 YYDKDF, per germline (reference sequence). The full variable domain, rest sourced from reference TRBV15 and TRBJ2-2, is DAMVIQNPRYQVTQFGKPVTLSCSQTLNHNVMYWYQQKSSQAPKLLFHYYDKDFNNEADTPDNFQSRRPNTSFCFLDIRSPGLGDTAMYLCATSRKRQGYTGELFFGEGSRLTVL.